The 10 T cell receptor beta chains below were found in one sample sequenced in a study of blood T cell repertoires in COVID-19. Here immunoSEQ multiplex PCR was the method, and the copy in TCRdb shows in-frame clones only, minus some. The data hold nearly 350,000 clones, with roughly 87% observed a single time. The source material was PBMCs or T cells enriched from blood (not recorded which). The receptor set was obtained from a woman aged 25 to 39 who had recovered from COVID-19.

This sequence joins TRBV5-4 and TRBJ2-5, with 15 bases matching TRBD2. V trimming: 4 bases; J trimming: 5 bases; junction bases outside the gene matches: 12. Per the germline V gene, CDR1 is SGHNT and CDR2 is YYREEE (reference sequence). The CDR3 is 18 residues long. As DNA, the CDR3 is TGTGCCAGCAGCCCCCTGACAAGGACTAGCGGGGGGGATGAGACCCAGTACTTC. Residues: CASSPLTRTSGGDETQYF. The full variable domain, completed using reference TRBV5-4 and TRBJ2-5, is ETGVTQSPTHLIKTRGQQVTLRCSSQSGHNTVSWYQQALGQGPQFIFQYYREEENGRGNFPPRFSGLQFPNYSSELNVNALELDDSALYLCASSPLTRTSGGDETQYFGPGTRLLVL.

The chain recombines TRBV28 with TRBJ1-2; no firm D call. Trimming pared 1 base from V and 1 base from J, leaving 7 bases between. CDR1 is MDHEN, CDR2 SYDVKM, per germline. The CDR3 loop spans 14 amino acids. The CDR3 protein is CASSLFADNYGYTF. Here the CDR3 DNA reads TGTGCCAGCAGTTTATTCGCAGATAACTATGGCTACACCTTC.

This chain links TRBV7-2 with TRBJ2-7; tentative D call: TRBD2 (6 bases). The CDR3 extends over 14 amino acids. CDR1 and CDR2 (germline): SGHTA, FQGNSA. Trimming removed 2 bases from V and 5 bases from J, with 13 bases in between. The CDR3 coding sequence is TGTGCCAGCAGCTTATGGCTAGCGAGCGACGAGCAGTACTTC. It yields the protein CASSLWLASDEQYF.

This CDR3 is CASSLVQGKNTEAFF. DNA for the CDR3: TGTGCCAGCAGCTTAGTCCAGGGGAAGAACACTGAAGCTTTCTTT. The chain is built from TRBV7-9 and TRBJ1-1; TRBD1 might be the D (6 bases). Trimming left V 1 base short and J 1 base short, with 10 bases between. The CDR3 is 15 amino acids. CDR1 and CDR2 (germline): SEHNR, FQNEAQ (reference sequence).

The V call is TRBV2, the J call TRBJ2-5; TRBD2 matches 11 bases. Trimming cost V 6 bases and J 5 bases; bases outside gene matches: 11. Germline assignment: CDR1 SNHLY and CDR2 FYNNEI. The CDR3 length is 16 residues. This CDR3 reads CASRSSGGTRGETQYF. DNA of the CDR3: TGTGCCAGCAGATCTAGCGGGGGGACCCGCGGGGAGACCCAGTACTTC.

This clone occurred many times. The rearrangement uses TRBV27 and TRBJ2-2; no definite D call. V was cut by 3 bases and J by 6 bases, with 11 bases left in between. The CDR3 has 14 amino acids. Germline V gene data show CDR1 as MNHEY and CDR2 as SMNVEV (reference sequence). CDR3 sequence (DNA): TGTGCCAGCAGTTTCGCGGTTATCGCCGGGGAGCTGTTTTTT. It is translated as CASSFAVIAGELFF.

The chain has TRBV5-1 and TRBJ2-1, with 8 bases identical to TRBD1. The CDR3 is 13 amino acids. Germline loops: CDR1 SGHRS, CDR2 YFSETQ. With 2 bases clipped from V and 8 bases from J, the junction kept 3 bases outside the gene matches. The CDR3 loop is CASSLPGGDEQFF. The CDR3 region has the DNA TGCGCCAGCAGCTTACCAGGGGGCGATGAGCAGTTCTTC.

The chain couples TRBV5-4 to TRBJ1-6, with D perhaps TRBD1 (5 bases). This CDR3 region has 13 residues. Looked up from germline, CDR1 is SGHNT and CDR2 is YYREEE (reference sequence). Trimming removed 5 bases from V and 7 bases from J, with 10 bases in between. The CDR3 bases are TGTGCCAGCAGTACGGAGGGGAATTCACCCCTCCACTTT. Translating gives CASSTEGNSPLHF.

The chain has TRBV29-1 and TRBJ2-5; 9 nucleotides line up with TRBD2. Germline V gene sequence: CDR1 SQVTM, CDR2 ANQGSEA. The length of the CDR3 is 14 residues. V dropped 6 bases and J dropped 3; count of bases not matched to a gene: 8. The CDR3 bases are TGCAGCGTGCCCAGCGGGGGGAACGAAGAGACCCAGTACTTC. Translation gives CSVPSGGNEETQYF.

The rearrangement links TRBV2 to TRBJ2-7; D gene ambiguous. The V gene's germline CDR1 is SNHLY and CDR2 FYNNEI. This CDR3 is 14 amino acids long. Trimming took off 7 bases at V and 1 base at J, with 14 bases between the two ends. CDR3 in DNA: TGTGCCAGCACCTATTATCTGAGATCCTACGAGCAGTACTTC. It codes for CASTYYLRSYEQYF.